This record looks at one TCR beta chain sequence and its context. This clonotype was detected many times. What antigen it recognizes has not been identified. It has no much larger one-base neighbor in the sample; base qualities were not kept. From cysteine to phenylalanine, the CDR3 is 17 amino acids long. Solely the CDR3 DNA is kept, with 51 bases framed from the first base. The germline V and J ends show losses of 4 bases and 5 bases respectively, and no gene match explains 12 bases of the junction. CDR1 and CDR2, per the germline V gene, are SGHRS and YFSETQ. The library was produced with 5' RACE. The reads were generated on a NextSeq 500. In the TCR library protocol, unique molecular identifiers were attached to individual cDNA molecules to correct for PCR bias and sequencing error. Both TCR alpha and beta chains were sequenced, and tight co-correlation was observed between alpha and beta sequence abundances in each sample. The original methods were these. Decombinator V4 was used to annotate the V gene, J gene and CDR3 of the TCR sequences. Expanded TCRs were defined as changing significantly between any two time points under a Poisson model with p below 0.0001. Abundances of TCRs were expressed as counts per million after normalisation to the total number of TCRs sequenced in each sample. TRAV1-2 paired with TRAJ12, TRAJ20 or TRAJ33 defined MAIT TCRs, while TRAV10 paired with TRAJ18 defined iNKT TCRs. VDJdb, accessed 1 November 2021, was searched for CMV, EBV and SARS-CoV-2 annotated TCRs, with TCRs annotated for multiple antigens excluded. TCRdb handled the public reads itself, with Q25 trimming in fastp and clone calling in MiXCR, and kept productive beta chains. Duplicate CDR3 protein sequences are folded into a single record with the most common DNA and genes. It is TCRdb's table, rather than the study itself, that gives the V and J calls and clone size. The sample profile shows under 100,000 distinct CDR3 sequences; around 13% of them were found once. Around 1.5% of the sample lies in the top ten.

These data are taken from a study of early T cells in non-severe SARS-CoV-2 infection (TCRdb year 2021). Context from the whole study: Because TCR sequencing was done on bulk RNA from unsorted whole blood, the alpha and beta chains could not be paired.

A case-control design nested within a healthcare worker cohort in London, UK, was used, with weekly nasopharyngeal swab PCR tests and blood sampling performed. Between 23 and 31 March 2020, the week of the UK lockdown, healthcare workers were enrolled and then followed up weekly for as long as 16 weeks. On the study overall, not on this receptor specifically: VDJdb matching was skewed toward anti-spike CD8 responses and likely underestimated virus-specific expansions by missing private and CD4 specificities.

The origin of this receptor is an adult who was a healthcare worker with PCR-confirmed SARS-CoV-2 infection or an uninfected control (not recorded which). Sequenced material: whole blood. The chain uses TRBV5-1 and TRBJ2-2; 9 central bases correspond to TRBD1. The DNA sequence reads TGCGCCAGCAGCCCGGACAGGGGATCCCAACCAACCGGGGAGCTGTTTTTT. It encodes CASSPDRGSQPTGELFF.